The 14 T cell receptor beta chains reported below all come from one sample, sequenced in a study of T-cell memory formation after mild COVID-19. A single record per CDR3 protein comes from TCRdb applying MiXCR to the 5' RACE reads. The sample includes about 110,000 distinct CDR3 sequences, around an eighth of them seen just once. Material for sequencing was PBMCs or a T cell subset sorted from them (not recorded which). These receptors were obtained from an adult woman who had mild COVID-19 (a few samples of this study predate the infection). Cell type and time point are not known.

J is TRBJ1-1 and V is TRBV6-5; TRBD1 aligns across 7 bases. Germline values: CDR1 MNHEY, CDR2 SVGAGI. This CDR3 has 14 amino acids. Unmatched junction bases numbered 10, after V lost 6 bases and J lost 6 bases. CDR3 protein: CASRTGIEAPEAFF. The CDR3 DNA sequence: TGTGCCAGCAGGACAGGGATTGAAGCCCCTGAAGCTTTCTTT.

The chain recombines TRBV20-1 with TRBJ2-7; D not certain. The CDR3 extends over 12 amino acids. Trimming cost V 1 base and J 3 bases, with 7 bases left between them. Germline V lookup: CDR1 DFQATT, CDR2 SNEGSKA (reference sequence). The CDR3 nucleotides are TGCAGTGCTAGAGTGCTAGACTACGAGCAGTACTTC. Protein product: CSARVLDYEQYF.

The chain has TRBV6-2 or TRBV6-3 and TRBJ1-2; possibly TRBD1 for D (5 bases). V was trimmed by 7 bases and J by 8 bases, leaving 14 bases between them. This CDR3 has 12 amino acids. CDR1 is MNHEY, CDR2 SVGEGT, per germline. This CDR3 is CASTSRRDGYTF. In DNA form, the CDR3 reads TGTGCCAGCACCTCCAGGAGGGACGGCTACACCTTC.

In this sample, this clonotype turned up a few times. This chain connects TRBV6-5 to TRBJ1-2; 7 positions match TRBD1. This CDR3 has 15 amino acids. From germline, CDR1 is MNHEY and CDR2 SVGAGI. After removal of 2 bases from V and 3 bases from J, the junction contained 6 bases not matched to a gene. In nucleotides, the CDR3 is TGTGCCAGCAGTTACCAGGGGGGATCGTACTATGGCTACACCTTC. Protein product: CASSYQGGSYYGYTF.

The V gene is TRBV11-1, the J gene TRBJ1-1; D may be TRBD1 (6 bases). The CDR3 sequence is 15 residues long. Germline-derived CDR1 and CDR2 are SGHAT and FQDESV (reference sequence). Trimming cost V 2 bases and J 1 base, with 11 bases left between them. The CDR3 nucleotides are TGTGCCAGCAGCTTATGGGGGGCGACGAACACTGAAGCTTTCTTT. This gives the protein CASSLWGATNTEAFF.

This clonotype was seen only a few times. The chain carries TRBV6-2 or TRBV6-3 and TRBJ2-2, with a weak D call TRBD2 (5 bases). Germline CDR1 is MNHEY and CDR2 is SVGEGT. The CDR3 has 14 amino acids. Trimming cost V 11 bases and J 4 bases, with 17 bases left between them. CDR3 sequence: CAASASSFTGELFF. CDR3 nucleotides: TGTGCCGCCTCTGCCTCTAGCTTCACCGGGGAGCTGTTTTTT.

Many counts were recorded for this clonotype. The CDR3 protein is CASSTDVQGEQYV. The CDR3 bases are TGTGCCAGCAGTACGGACGTACAGGGCGAGCAGTACGTC. The genes are TRBV14 and TRBJ2-7; possibly TRBD1 for D (6 bases). Germline V gene lookup returns CDR1 SGHDN and CDR2 FVKESK. Between the trimmed V and J ends, which lost 6 bases and 6 bases, there was a span of 15 bases. The CDR3 is 13 amino acids.

This clonotype appeared a few times. The genes are TRBV4-1 and TRBJ1-5; unclear D gene. Germline V gives CDR1 MGHRA, CDR2 YSYEKL. The CDR3 extends over 18 amino acids. V was trimmed by 0 bases and J by 0 bases, leaving 15 bases between them. DNA of the CDR3: TGCGCCAGCAGCCAAGAAGTCAGAAGATCTTATAGCAATCAGCCCCAGCATTTT. As protein: CASSQEVRRSYSNQPQHF.

This clonotype was picked up a small number of times. This chain joins TRBV3-1 and TRBJ2-6, with D uncertain. The CDR3 has 21 amino acids. Deletions cut 0 bases from V and 2 bases from J, with 23 bases between. Germline V gives CDR1 LGHDT, CDR2 YNNKEL (reference sequence). CDR3 protein: CASSQDLVRPEGKPGANVLTF. The CDR3, as DNA: TGTGCCAGCAGCCAAGATTTGGTCCGGCCCGAAGGGAAACCTGGGGCCAACGTCCTGACTTTC.

This clonotype was seen repeatedly, ten times or more. The gene calls are TRBV5-1 and TRBJ2-7; 7 bases line up with TRBD1. Trimming at V came to 3 bases and at J to 2 bases, leaving 2 bases not matched to a gene. This CDR3 is 13 amino acids long. Germline V gene lookup returns CDR1 SGHRS and CDR2 YFSETQ. CDR3 in DNA: TGCGCCAGCAGCTGGGACAGTCCCTACGAGCAGTACTTC. Its translation: CASSWDSPYEQYF. Complete variable domain (other parts from reference TRBV5-1 and TRBJ2-7): KAGVTQTPRYLIKTRGQQVTLSCSPISGHRSVSWYQQTPGQGLQFLFEYFSETQRNKGNFPGRFSGRQFSNSRSEMNVSTLELGDSALYLCASSWDSPYEQYFGPGTRLTVT.

This clonotype was picked up many times. The chain uses TRBV9 and TRBJ2-3, with D possibly matching TRBD2 (5 bases). Looked up from germline, CDR1 is SGDLS and CDR2 is YYNGEE. V lost 3 bases to trimming and J lost 3 bases, with 8 bases between them. CDR3 length: 13 amino acids. The CDR3 loop is CASSGTATDTQYF. DNA for the CDR3: TGTGCCAGCAGCGGGACTGCGACAGATACGCAGTATTTT.

The chain combines TRBV4-3 with TRBJ2-1; 9 nucleotides align to TRBD2. The J segment lost 2 bases and the V segment lost 0 bases, leaving 8 bases of the junction unmatched. The CDR3 has 18 residues. Germline loops: CDR1 LGHNA, CDR2 YSLEER. The CDR3 DNA is TGCGCCAGCAGCCAAGAATCGATAGCGGGAGACACCTACAATGAGCAGTTCTTC. Protein sequence: CASSQESIAGDTYNEQFF.

This clonotype was detected only a few times. V gene TRBV29-1 combines with J gene TRBJ2-7; D is undetermined. The CDR3 has 13 amino acids. The germline gives CDR1 SQVTM, CDR2 ANQGSEA. Trimming pared 0 bases from V and 1 base from J, leaving 7 bases between. The CDR3, as DNA: TGCAGCGTTGAAGAGGGGAAGTCCTACGAGCAGTACTTC. It yields the protein CSVEEGKSYEQYF.

This chain connects TRBV5-6 to TRBJ2-1; the D is unclear. The V end lost 0 bases, the J end lost 8 bases, and 9 bases lay between the germline ends. The CDR3 extends over 13 amino acids. CDR1 and CDR2 (germline): SGHDT, YYEEEE. The DNA for the CDR3 is TGTGCCAGCAGCTTGGCGGCTAGTGATGAGCAGTTCTTC. Amino acids: CASSLAASDEQFF.